This TCR beta chain appears in the sequencing data of a study of blood T cell repertoires in COVID-19 (dated by TCRdb to the early 2020s). Regarding the research as a whole: Collaborator samples came from the United States, Italy and Spain and covered acute and convalescent phases of COVID-19. The material from the prospective study consisted of cDNA or gDNA derived from T cells, B-cell-depleted T cells, or PBMCs. Deeply sampled blood TCRbeta repertoires from subjects exposed to, actively infected with, or recovered from COVID-19 were included in the dataset. The repertoires were released in a freely available public database meant as a resource for research on the immune response to SARS-CoV-2. The samples were drawn from the first 160 participants of the ongoing ImmuneRACE study and from roughly 1,300 subjects provided by 6 global collaborators. The sample metadata nearly always contained a de-identified subject ID, COVID-19 status, age in years and sex. Where HLA class I and class II types were available, the types were taken from metadata supplied by the sample provider, not from assay-based typing. The research as a whole found: The quantity of clinical and demographic metadata differed by source and by participant and was supplied without curation.

Including the terminal cysteine and phenylalanine, the CDR3 comprises 16 residues. Only CDR3 DNA remains: 48 bases, in frame from the first base. The germline V end is reduced by 6 bases and the J end by 0 bases; junction bases left unmatched: 6. The CDR1 and CDR2 encoded by the germline V gene are LGHNT and FRNRAP. TCRbeta CDR3 regions were amplified from genomic DNA using the immunoSEQ Assay, a bias-controlled multiplex PCR. The authors' pipeline ran thus. The number of nucleated cells in each sample was estimated from the amplification of reference gene primers within the assay. To quantify the absolute abundance of each unique TCRbeta CDR3 rearrangement, sequence reads were collapsed and filtered. For each sample, productive Simpson clonality was calculated as the square root of Simpson's diversity index over productive rearrangements. As stored in TCRdb, this immuneACCESS dataset retains in-frame rearrangements with V and J assigned. A fraction of the clones does not appear; measured against another copy, unresolved V genes explain less than half of the discrepancy, and the remainder lacks a known reason. D and trimming come from the DNA, and the V and J calls and clone size come from that table. The sample table shows roughly 180,000 clones, and roughly 76% are seen once. The top ten hold 9.5% to 12% of the sample.

At one collaborating source in Seattle, patients were enrolled during active infection and were followed longitudinally through the course of disease. Whole blood was collected in K2EDTA tubes by collaborating institutions according to the institutions' own protocols. For TCRbeta analysis, collaborator samples were shipped as frozen whole blood, as isolated PBMCs, or as DNA extracted from either sample type. A word on this clone: Its antigen is not yet known. There are no base qualities to consult, and no much larger clone falls within one base.

Sequenced input: peripheral blood. In this chain, TRBV12-5 is recombined with TRBJ1-3; 9 central nucleotides agree with TRBD1. This clonotype originated in a woman aged 40 to 50 with COVID-19, enrolled during active disease. The bases read TGTGCTAGTGGCACAGGACAGGGGAGCTCTGGAAACACCATATATTTT. Its protein product is CASGTGQGSSGNTIYF.